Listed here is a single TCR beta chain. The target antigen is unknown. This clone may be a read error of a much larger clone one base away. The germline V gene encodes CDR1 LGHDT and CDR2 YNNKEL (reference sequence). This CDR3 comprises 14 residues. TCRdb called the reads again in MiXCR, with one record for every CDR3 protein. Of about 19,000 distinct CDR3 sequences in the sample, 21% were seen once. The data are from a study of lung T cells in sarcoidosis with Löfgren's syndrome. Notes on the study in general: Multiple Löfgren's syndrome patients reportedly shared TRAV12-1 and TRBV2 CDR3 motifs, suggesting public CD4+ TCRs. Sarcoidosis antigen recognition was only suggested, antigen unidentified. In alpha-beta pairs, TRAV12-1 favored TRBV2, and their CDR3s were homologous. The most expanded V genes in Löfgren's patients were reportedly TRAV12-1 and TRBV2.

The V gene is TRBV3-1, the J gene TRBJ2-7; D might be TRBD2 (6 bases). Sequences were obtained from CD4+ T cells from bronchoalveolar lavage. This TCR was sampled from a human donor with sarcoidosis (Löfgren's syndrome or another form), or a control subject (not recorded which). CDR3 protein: CASSQRGLSYEQCF. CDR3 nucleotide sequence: TGTGCCAGCAGCCAGCGGGGACTCTCCTACGAGCAGTGCTTC.